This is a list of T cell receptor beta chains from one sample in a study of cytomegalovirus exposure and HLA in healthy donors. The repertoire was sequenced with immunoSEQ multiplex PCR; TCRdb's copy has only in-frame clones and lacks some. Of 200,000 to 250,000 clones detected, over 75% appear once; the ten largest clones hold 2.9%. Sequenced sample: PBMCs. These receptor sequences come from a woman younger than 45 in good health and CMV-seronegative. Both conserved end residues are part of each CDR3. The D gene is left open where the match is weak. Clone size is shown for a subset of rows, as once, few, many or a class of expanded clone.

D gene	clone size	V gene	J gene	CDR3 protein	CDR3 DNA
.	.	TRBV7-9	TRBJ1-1	CASSFWDLNTEAFF	TGTGCCAGCAGCTTCTGGGACTTGAACACTGAAGCTTTCTTT
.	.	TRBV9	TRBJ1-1	CASSNRDAGYEAFF	TGTGCCAGCAGTAACCGGGACGCGGGATATGAAGCTTTCTTT
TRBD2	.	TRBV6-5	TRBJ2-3	CATIKREGPADTQYF	TGTGCCACAATAAAGCGGGAGGGCCCGGCAGATACGCAGTATTTT
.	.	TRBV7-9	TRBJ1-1	CASSPSARNTEAFF	TGTGCCAGCAGCCCCTCGGCTAGAAACACTGAAGCTTTCTTT
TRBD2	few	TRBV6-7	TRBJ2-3	CASSYRRRGCTDTQYF	TGTGCCAGCAGTTACCGGCGGCGGGGGTGCACAGATACGCAGTATTTT
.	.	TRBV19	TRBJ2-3	CASRSPGGKDTQYF	TGTGCCAGTAGATCCCCTGGAGGGAAGGATACGCAGTATTTT
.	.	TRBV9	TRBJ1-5	CASSQGDQPQHF	TGTGCCAGCAGCCAGGGCGATCAGCCCCAGCATTTT
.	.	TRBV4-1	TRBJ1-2	CASSQDQGVMNYGYTF	TGCGCCAGCAGCCAAGATCAAGGAGTTATGAACTATGGCTACACCTTC
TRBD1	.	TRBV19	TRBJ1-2	CASIGTGANYGYTF	TGTGCCAGTATTGGGACAGGGGCTAACTATGGCTACACCTTC
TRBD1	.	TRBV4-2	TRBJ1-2	CASSQPGQGSYGYTF	TGTGCCAGCAGCCAACCGGGACAGGGATCCTATGGCTACACCTTC
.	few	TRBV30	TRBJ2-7	CALSWDTLYEQYF	TGTGCCTTGAGTTGGGACACCCTCTACGAGCAGTACTTC
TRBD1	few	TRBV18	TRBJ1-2	CASSPSTGGDLYGYTF	TGTGCCAGCTCACCCTCGACAGGGGGAGATTTATATGGCTACACCTTC
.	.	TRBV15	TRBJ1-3	CATSRDWTISGNTIYF	TGTGCCACCAGCAGAGATTGGACAATCTCTGGAAACACCATATATTTT
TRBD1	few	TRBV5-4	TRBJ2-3	CASSPSRGTDTQYF	TGTGCCAGCAGCCCCTCCAGGGGGACAGATACGCAGTATTTT
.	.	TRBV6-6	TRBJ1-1	CASSPGLYLNTEAFF	TGTGCCAGCAGTCCCGGACTCTACTTGAACACTGAAGCTTTCTTT
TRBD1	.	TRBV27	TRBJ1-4	CASSFYGTGMNEKLFF	TGTGCCAGCAGTTTCTACGGGACAGGGATGAATGAAAAACTGTTTTTT
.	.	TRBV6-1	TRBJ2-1	CASRDRFYYNEQFF	TGTGCCAGCAGGGACAGATTCTACTACAATGAGCAGTTCTTC
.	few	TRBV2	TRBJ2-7	CASSVGSLGGEQYF	TGTGCCAGCAGTGTGGGTAGTTTGGGGGGCGAGCAGTACTTC
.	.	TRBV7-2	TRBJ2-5	CASSLIAETQYF	TGTGCCAGCAGCTTAATTGCGGAGACCCAGTACTTC
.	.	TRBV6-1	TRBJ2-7	CASSGTGPALSYEQYF	TGTGCCAGCAGTGGAACAGGACCAGCGCTTTCCTACGAGCAGTACTTC
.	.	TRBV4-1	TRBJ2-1	CASSQRVGNEQFF	TGCGCCAGCAGCCAGAGGGTTGGCAATGAGCAGTTCTTC
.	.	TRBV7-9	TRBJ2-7	CSSSLAHGSSYEQYF	TGTTCCAGCAGCTTAGCTCACGGGAGCTCCTACGAGCAGTACTTC
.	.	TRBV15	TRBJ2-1	CATSSGSYNEQFF	TGTGCCACCAGCAGCGGGAGCTACAATGAGCAGTTCTTC
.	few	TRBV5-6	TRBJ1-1	CASSLMGGRTEAFF	TGTGCCAGCAGCTTGATGGGGGGAAGGACTGAAGCTTTCTTT
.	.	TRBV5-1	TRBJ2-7	CASSRGAGETYEQYF	TGCGCCAGCAGCCGGGGGGCGGGGGAGACCTACGAGCAGTACTTC
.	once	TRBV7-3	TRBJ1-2	CASSPKSGAWNGYTF	TGTGCCAGCAGCCCCAAATCGGGAGCGTGGAATGGCTACACCTTC
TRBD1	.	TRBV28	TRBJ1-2	CASSLGQFYGYTF	TGTGCCAGCAGTTTGGGACAGTTTTATGGCTACACCTTC
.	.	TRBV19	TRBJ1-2	CASSRGALGYTF	TGTGCCAGTAGTCGGGGGGCGCTTGGCTACACCTTC
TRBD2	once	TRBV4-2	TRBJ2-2	CASSQSIAGGTGELFF	TGTGCCAGCAGCCAATCCATAGCGGGAGGGACCGGGGAGCTGTTTTTT